This record looks at one T cell receptor (beta chain) sequence and its context. This clone appeared a few times. Its antigen specificity is not known. No much larger clonotype is one base removed from it; base qualities were not supplied. For sequencing of the TCRbeta CDR3 region, genomic DNA was extracted from the sorted cells. The immunoSEQ Assay was used to sequence the TCRbeta CDR3 regions. The source is immuneACCESS, and TCRdb retained only in-frame sequences with V and J called. Part of the clones is not carried over; for the studies checked, unresolved V genes explain less than half of this, and the remainder is unexplained. The sample table shows fewer than 95,000 clones, and around 85% are seen once. The ten largest clones take up roughly 0.66% of the sample. Spanning cysteine to phenylalanine, the CDR3 consists of 16 amino acids. The read is trimmed to its CDR3 DNA, 48 bases read in frame from base 1. As encoded in the germline V gene (reference sequence), CDR1 is LNHDA while CDR2 is SQIVND. V ends up 7 bases short and J 1 base short, with an unmatched junction base count of 8.

This entry is derived from a study of OX40 agonist ivuxolimab in advanced cancers. Turning to the overall study: Ivuxolimab was an agonistic, fully human IgG2 monoclonal antibody directed against OX40 (CD134), a costimulatory receptor. The paper reports the monotherapy dose-escalation portion (N of about 52 patients) of the phase I ivuxolimab trial. Prior anti-PD-1, anti-PD-L1 or anti-CTLA-4 therapy was permitted, and checkpoint inhibitors had been received by about two fifths of dose-escalation patients. Intravenous ivuxolimab was administered to patients every 2 weeks at six dose levels: 0.01, 0.1, 0.3, 1.5, 3 and 10 mg/kg. Partial responses occurred in three dose-escalation patients, of whom one had hepatocellular carcinoma and two had cutaneous melanoma. In the dose-escalation cohort, 70% to 85% of patients were male, and the mean age was about 55 years, with a range of roughly 20 to 85. Among the approximately 54 dose-escalation patients, roughly 20 had hepatocellular carcinoma, 15 melanoma, 9 renal cell carcinoma and 9 head and neck cancer. The point of sequencing TCRbeta in the periphery was to test whether ivuxolimab changed TCR sequence diversity and drove clonal T-cell expansion. General findings and caveats noted by the study authors: After ivuxolimab, CD8+ T cells had more expanded clones than CD4+ T cells on average. Low levels of normalized T-cell clonal expansion were also seen in some nonresponding patients. In the 0.1-3.0 mg/kg groups, partial responders were among the patients with the lowest normalized peripheral clonal expansion, particularly in CD8+ T cells. At doses of 0.1 to 3.0 mg/kg, clonal expansion of both CD4+ and CD8+ blood T cells was observed from baseline to week 6. The antigen specificity of the peripheral T cells that underwent clonal expansion was not determined.

Patients with a history of autoimmune disease or receiving systemic immunosuppression were excluded from the trial. Peripheral blood for TCR sequencing was collected from all dose cohorts at baseline, on cycle 4 day 1, and on cycle 7 day 1. The samples were drawn from a first-in-human, open-label, multicenter phase I dose-escalation trial of ivuxolimab. Adults with locally advanced or metastatic melanoma, renal cell, hepatocellular, or head and neck squamous cell carcinoma were enrolled in the trial. CD4+ and CD8+ T cells were sorted separately from peripheral blood before TCR sequencing. This TCR derives from an adult with an advanced solid tumor such as melanoma, head and neck, liver or kidney cancer. Recombination joined TRBV19 with TRBJ2-2, with TRBD1 matching 8 junction bases. Sequenced here: CD4+ or CD8+ T cells sorted from blood, sampled in a trial of the OX40 agonist ivuxolimab. The sequenced DNA: TGTGCCAGTAATCCTACAGGGGGATGGAACACCGGGGAGCTGTTTTTT. Translated, this gives CASNPTGGWNTGELFF.